The present T cell receptor (beta chain) was sequenced within a study of blood T cells in healthy people across ages. Notes on the study in general: Both higher diversity and more naive CD4+ cells marked long-lived donors when set against aged donors. With unsorted PBMCs, a conclusive comparison of naive versus antigen-experienced cells was not possible.

On this clonotype itself: Its target is not known.

It was with a sample-barcoded 5' primer and a J-beta primer mix that a second PCR of about 6 to 11 cycles was run. Each CDR3 protein is one row after TCRdb ran MiXCR on the 5' RACE reads. The table records roughly 1.9 million distinct CDR3 sequences, around 40% of them present only once. CDR1 and CDR2 from the germline V gene are ENHRY and SYGVKD. CDR3 length equals 12 residues. Trimming removed 3 bases at V and 5 bases at J, with 6 bases between. The chain links TRBV10-3 to TRBJ2-3; D is unclear. This receptor was identified in a human donor in good health. Sequencing was performed on blood. CDR3 region: CAISEYGDTQYF. DNA of the CDR3: TGTGCCATCAGTGAATATGGAGATACGCAGTATTTT.